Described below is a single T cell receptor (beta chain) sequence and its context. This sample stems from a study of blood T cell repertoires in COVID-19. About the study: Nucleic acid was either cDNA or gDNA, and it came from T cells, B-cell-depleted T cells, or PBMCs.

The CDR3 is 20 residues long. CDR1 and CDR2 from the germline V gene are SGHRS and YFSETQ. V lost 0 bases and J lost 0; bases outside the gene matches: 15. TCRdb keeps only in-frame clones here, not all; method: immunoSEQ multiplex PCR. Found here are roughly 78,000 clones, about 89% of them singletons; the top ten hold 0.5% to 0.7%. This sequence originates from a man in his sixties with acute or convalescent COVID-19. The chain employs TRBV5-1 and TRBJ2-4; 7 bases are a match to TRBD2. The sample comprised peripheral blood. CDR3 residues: CASSLASASGTLLAKNIQYF. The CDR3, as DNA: TGCGCCAGCAGCTTGGCCTCGGCTAGCGGAACCTTGTTAGCCAAAAACATTCAGTACTTC. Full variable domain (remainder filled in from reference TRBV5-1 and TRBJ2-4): KAGVTQTPRYLIKTRGQQVTLSCSPISGHRSVSWYQQTPGQGLQFLFEYFSETQRNKGNFPGRFSGRQFSNSRSEMNVSTLELGDSALYLCASSLASASGTLLAKNIQYFGAGTRLSVL.